This T cell receptor beta chain comes out of a study of T cell responses to AZD1222 COVID-19 vaccine (dated by TCRdb to the early 2020s). Regarding the study in general: TCR sequencing covered approximately 230 trial participants: 207 given two doses of AZD1222 and 26 given two doses of MenACWY control vaccine. Trial participants were enrolled by age into subgroups of 18-55, 56-69 and 70-plus years, and roughly 160, 29 and 62 TCR-sequenced participants, respectively, were included in these subgroups.

The CDR3 regions of human TCRbeta chains were subjected to immunosequencing. The authors processed their data as follows. Repertoire TCRs were matched against a reference library of SARS-CoV-2-specific TCRs generated with the MIRA antigen-specificity platform. Breadth was defined as the fraction of unique TCRs that were SARS-CoV-2-associated, and depth was defined as the fraction of total T cells that were SARS-CoV-2-associated. Using the MIRA data, every spike-specific TCR was mapped to the spike region that the TCR reacted to and assigned to either a CD4 or a CD8 class. Log10-transformed breadth and depth values were compared by one-way ANOVA with Sidak's multiple comparisons tests. Imported from immuneACCESS, the table was reduced by TCRdb to in-frame sequences with V and J called. These copies leave out some clones; in studies compared against another copy, an unresolved V gene accounts for under half, and the cause of the remainder is not known. D and trimming were read from the DNA, whereas the V and J calls and clone size are those reported in that table. The sample data list about 140,000 clones, and about 92% of these were observed just once. The top ten clones comprise approximately 0.96% of the sample.

The V end loses 0 bases and the J end loses 7 bases, and a stretch of 9 bases separates them. From a lookup of the germline V gene, CDR1 and CDR2 are SQVTM and ANQGSEA. Counted from cysteine to phenylalanine, this CDR3 has 12 amino acids. CDR3 DNA only is kept here, 36 bases in frame from base 1. Concerning this clone: Its antigen is not yet known. Base qualities are not recorded, but no much larger clone differs from it by a single base.

Overall study outcomes, separate from this receptor: Because no samples from the day 14 peak response were available, repertoires could be characterized only after the peak T cell response. Vaccine-associated CD4 TCRs spanned the whole spike protein, with dominant responses in regions 160-218 and 743-854. Epitopes outside the regions mutated in the B.1.351 and B.1.1.7 variants were reportedly recognized by nearly half of the unique spike-specific TCRs. The 56-69-year group was small, and its depth increase did not reach significance, likely because of low power. Spike-specific TCR breadth and depth rose significantly after two AZD1222 doses compared with day 0 and with MenACWY recipients. Conclusions about previously exposed vaccinees are limited, since just six AZD1222 recipients were seropositive for SARS-CoV-2 at baseline. Participants were mostly white British, with more females than males. The authors suggested clonal diversity may have been underestimated.

Interpreted using the paper, the time point label stands for: baseline before first vaccination. The treatment or condition label, read with the paper, signifies: meningococcal conjugate vaccine given as trial control. The vaccinee samples were drawn from two UK trials, COV001 and COV002, one of which was a single-blind randomized controlled phase 2/3 trial testing AZD1222 (ChAdOx1 nCoV-19) in healthy adults. Trial participant PBMC samples were collected at day 0 and day 28 after the second dose for TCRbeta chain sequencing. This clonotype originated in an adult in good health. The chain is made from TRBV29-1 and TRBJ1-1; a confident D gene designation cannot be given. The sequencing used peripheral blood, collected on day 0 of MenACWY control vaccination. The nucleotide sequence reads TGCAGCGTTGAAGATTCGCCAAATGAAGCTTTCTTT. The encoded protein is CSVEDSPNEAFF.